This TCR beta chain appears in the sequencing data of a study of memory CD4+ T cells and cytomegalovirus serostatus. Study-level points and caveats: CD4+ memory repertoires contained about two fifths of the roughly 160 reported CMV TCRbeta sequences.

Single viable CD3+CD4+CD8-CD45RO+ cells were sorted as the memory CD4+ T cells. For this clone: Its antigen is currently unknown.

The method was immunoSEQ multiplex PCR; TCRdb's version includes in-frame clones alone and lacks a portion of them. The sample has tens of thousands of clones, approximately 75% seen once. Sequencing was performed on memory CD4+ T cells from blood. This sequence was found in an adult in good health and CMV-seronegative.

The DNA of the CDR3 is TGTGCCAGTAGTCCGATGGACAGCTATGGCTACACCTTC. It codes for CASSPMDSYGYTF. The J gene is TRBJ1-2, the V gene TRBV19; possible D gene TRBD1, 6 bases. V was shortened by 5 bases and J by 4 bases, with 11 bases between the two germline ends. From germline, CDR1 is LNHDA and CDR2 SQIVND (reference sequence). The CDR3 loop spans 13 amino acids.